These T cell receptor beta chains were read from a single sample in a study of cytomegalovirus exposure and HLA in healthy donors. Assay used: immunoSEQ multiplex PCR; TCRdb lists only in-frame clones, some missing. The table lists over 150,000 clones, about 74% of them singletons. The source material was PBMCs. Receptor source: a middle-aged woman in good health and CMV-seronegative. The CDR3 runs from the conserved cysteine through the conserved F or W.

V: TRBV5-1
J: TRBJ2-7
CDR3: CASSPFGQGGSEQYF

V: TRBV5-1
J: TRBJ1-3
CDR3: CASSLSNRGQTGNTIYF

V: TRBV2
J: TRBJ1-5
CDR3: CASSIRTGGGQPQHF

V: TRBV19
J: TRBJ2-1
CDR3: CASSGLGTGAHNEQFF

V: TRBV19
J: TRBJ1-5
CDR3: CASSIGRAGNQPQHF

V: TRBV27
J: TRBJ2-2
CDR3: CASSSTFRTSGIGTGELFF

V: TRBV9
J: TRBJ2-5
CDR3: CASSPGTSGQETQYF

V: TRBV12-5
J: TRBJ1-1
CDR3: CASGLGPGTPGTEAFF

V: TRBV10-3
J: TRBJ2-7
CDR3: CAISVTSGRGYEQYF

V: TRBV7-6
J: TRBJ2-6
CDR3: CASSPAQVGANVLTF

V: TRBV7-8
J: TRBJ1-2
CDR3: CASSLDGGRGNLGYTF

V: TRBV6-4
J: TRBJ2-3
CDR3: CASSGGGDTQYF

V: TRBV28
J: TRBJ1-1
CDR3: CASSFPHDRFGTEAFF

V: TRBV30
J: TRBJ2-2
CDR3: CAWIARSGFAGELFF

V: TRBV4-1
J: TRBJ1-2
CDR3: CASSQGQGIGGYTF

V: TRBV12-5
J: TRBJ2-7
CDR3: CASGFSGRDREYF

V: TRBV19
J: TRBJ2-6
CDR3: CASSETGLSGANVLTF

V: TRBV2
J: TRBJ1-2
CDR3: CASSFTGQPNYGYTF

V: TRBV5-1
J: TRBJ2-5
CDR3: CASSSGLAGGETQYF

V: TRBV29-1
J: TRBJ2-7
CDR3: CSVEGWGGYEQYF

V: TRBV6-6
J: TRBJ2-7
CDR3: CASIREGRAWEQYF

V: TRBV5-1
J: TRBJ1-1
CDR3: CASRTAYRGEGTEAFF

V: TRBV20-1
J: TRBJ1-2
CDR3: CSAGRGYGYTF

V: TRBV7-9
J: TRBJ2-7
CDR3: CASSPAGTGSSYEQYF

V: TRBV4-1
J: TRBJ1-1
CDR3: CASSQVGGEAFF

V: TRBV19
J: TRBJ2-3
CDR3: CASSPGTSGGTDTQYF

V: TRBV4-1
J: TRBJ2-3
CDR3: CASSQDRVTSIFSTDTQYF

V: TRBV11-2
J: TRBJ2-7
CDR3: CASSSTRDRAYEQYF

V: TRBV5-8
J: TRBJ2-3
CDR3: CASFGLTDTQYF

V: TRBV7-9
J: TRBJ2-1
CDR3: CASSPAGEISQQFF

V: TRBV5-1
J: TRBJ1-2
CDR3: CASSADRVPTGYTF

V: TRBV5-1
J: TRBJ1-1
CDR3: CASSPQDTEAFF

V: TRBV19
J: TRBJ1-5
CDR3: CASSILGVAQPQHF

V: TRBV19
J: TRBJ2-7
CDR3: CASSISTGQGPIEQYF

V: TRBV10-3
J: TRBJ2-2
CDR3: CATRGKNTGELFF

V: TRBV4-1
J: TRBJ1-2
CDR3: CASSQKDRGRIGNTF

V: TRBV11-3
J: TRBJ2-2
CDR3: CASSFSSAGELFF

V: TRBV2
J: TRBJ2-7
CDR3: CASTPGSSYEQYF

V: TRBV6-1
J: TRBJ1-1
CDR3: CASSDLATAILTEAFF

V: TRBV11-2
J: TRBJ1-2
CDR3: CASSFPDSFYGYTF

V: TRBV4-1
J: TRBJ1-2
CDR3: CASSQSQVIYGYTF

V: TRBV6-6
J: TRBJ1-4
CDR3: CASKLGHTTNEKLFF

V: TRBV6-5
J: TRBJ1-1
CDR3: CASSYHGTEAFF

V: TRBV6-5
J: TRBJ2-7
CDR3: CASSYSGLDYEQYF

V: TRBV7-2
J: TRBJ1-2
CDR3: CASSYTWTANYGYTF

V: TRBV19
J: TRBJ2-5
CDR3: CASSIGGAGSETQYF

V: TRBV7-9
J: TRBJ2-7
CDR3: CASSDSGETYEQYF

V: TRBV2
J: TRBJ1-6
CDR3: CASSGTQGLDSPLHF

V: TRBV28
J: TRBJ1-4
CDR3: CASIGEVKATNEKLFF

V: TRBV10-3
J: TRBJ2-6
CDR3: CAISESEDSRLYVLTF

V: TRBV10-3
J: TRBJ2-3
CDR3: CAISEITIGGTDTQYF

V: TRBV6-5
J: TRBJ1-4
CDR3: CASSSLQATNEKLFF

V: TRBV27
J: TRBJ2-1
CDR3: CASSSFLAGGRGYNEQFF